The sequence of this TCR beta chain was determined in a study of shared T cell receptors in the human thymus. Germline lookup yields CDR1 SGDLS and CDR2 YYNGEE. The CDR3 has 15 amino acids. Trimming removed 4 bases from V and 1 base from J, with 12 bases in between. Here immunoSEQ multiplex PCR was the method, and the copy in TCRdb shows in-frame clones only, minus some. Of about 710,000 clones listed, approximately 87% are singletons. These data also formed part of another study, on human thymus T cells. Per that paper: Thymus tissue for the work was resected from patients undergoing corrective heart surgery. Related studies noted strongly shared thymic repertoires across unrelated people.

The chain joins TRBV9 to TRBJ2-1; D is unresolved. This TCR derives from a boy less than two years old with a congenital heart defect. Sequenced material: thymocytes. CDR3 sequence (DNA): TGTGCCAGCAGCCCCCGGCTGCGGTCCTACAATGAGCAGTTCTTC. Protein sequence: CASSPRLRSYNEQFF.